These 17 T cell receptor beta chains share one sample of origin, sequenced in a study of T cells in Graves' hyperthyroidism and ophthalmopathy. Amplification yielded TCR beta CDR3 regions, with RNA transcripts as the source. The study used the HTBI primer set for a first-round RT-PCR of the TCR CDR3. Each CDR3 protein gets one entry after TCRdb re-called the multiplex PCR reads with MiXCR. This sample has approximately 490,000 distinct CDR3 sequences, with less than 25% found just once. The specimen was blood. The receptor set was obtained from a woman in her 70s with Graves' ophthalmopathy.

There are many counts of this clonotype. Written as DNA, the CDR3 is TGTGCCGCAGGCAGGTTCGCGGGAGTCGACAATGAGCAGTTCTTC. It specifies CAAGRFAGVDNEQFF. The V and J genes are TRBV11-2 and TRBJ2-1; 7 bases are a match to TRBD2. Germline V CDR1 and CDR2: SGHAT, FQNNGV. This CDR3 region has 15 residues. V trimming: 11 bases; J trimming: 5 bases; junction bases outside the gene matches: 15.

This clonotype was found many times. The gene calls are TRBV7-3 and TRBJ1-4; 7 bases fit TRBD1. The CDR3 covers 15 residues. Unmatched junction bases numbered 6, after V lost 3 bases and J lost 5 bases. Germline-derived CDR1 and CDR2 are SGHTA and FQGTGA. The CDR3 region has the DNA TGTGCCAGCAGCTTGACCGGGACAGCGAATGAAAAACTGTTTTTT. It codes for CASSLTGTANEKLFF.

This rearrangement joins TRBV28 to TRBJ1-1; D gene unclear. The CDR3 is 12 amino acids. V lost 8 bases and J 2 bases, leaving 9 bases between the germline ends. The germline V gene has CDR1 MDHEN and CDR2 SYDVKM. CDR3 nucleotide sequence: TGTGCCAGCCTAACAGTTAACACTGAAGCTTTCTTT. It yields the protein CASLTVNTEAFF.

In this sample, this clonotype turned up a few times. The chain combines TRBV24-1 with TRBJ1-1, with 7 bases fitting TRBD1. V was pared by 2 bases and J by 5 bases, with 1 base of the junction left unmatched. Germline CDR1 KGHDR, CDR2 SFDVKD. There are 13 residues in the CDR3. Here the CDR3 reads CATSDYRGTEAFF. The CDR3 region has the DNA TGTGCCACCAGTGATTACAGGGGTACTGAAGCTTTCTTT.

The rearrangement joins TRBV3-1 to TRBJ2-7; the match to TRBD2 covers 7 bases. The germline V gene has CDR1 LGHDT and CDR2 YNNKEL (reference sequence). V lost 6 bases, J lost 2 bases, and 7 bases stayed unmatched. This CDR3 has 14 amino acids. This chain's CDR3 is CASRARENTYEQYF. CDR3 in DNA: TGTGCCAGCAGGGCGCGGGAGAACACCTACGAGCAGTACTTC.

In its sample, this clonotype was seen a few times. The chain employs TRBV6-1 and TRBJ2-1; D not certain. V dropped 6 bases and J dropped 8 bases, with 5 bases sitting between them. The CDR3 is 10 residues long. Germline V gene data show CDR1 as MNHNS and CDR2 as SASEGT. The CDR3 region has the DNA TGTGCCAGCAGGGGCTATGAGCAGTTCTTC. Its translation is CASRGYEQFF.

The chain carries TRBV5-1 and TRBJ2-2; TRBD1 aligns across 7 bases. This CDR3 has 15 amino acids. CDR1 and CDR2 from the germline V gene are SGHRS and YFSETQ. The V and J ends lost 5 bases and 1 base, in that order; junction bases with no gene match: 5. This CDR3 reads CASRDGTENTGELFF. The CDR3 nucleotides are TGCGCCAGCAGGGATGGGACAGAGAACACCGGGGAGCTGTTTTTT.

J is TRBJ2-1 and V is TRBV3-1; D uncertain. From germline, CDR1 is LGHDT and CDR2 YNNKEL (reference sequence). Trimming removed 1 base from V and 6 bases from J, with 16 bases in between. The CDR3 runs 16 residues. The CDR3 is CASSQGPVPASNEQFF. CDR3 DNA: TGTGCCAGCAGCCAAGGCCCGGTCCCCGCGAGCAATGAGCAGTTCTTC.

This chain links TRBV5-4 with TRBJ2-7; TRBD2 aligns across 8 bases. CDR1 and CDR2 from the germline V gene are SGHNT and YYREEE (reference sequence). This CDR3 comprises 17 residues. The trim removed 4 bases at V and 1 base at J, leaving 13 bases unmatched. In nucleotides, the CDR3 is TGTGCCAGCAGCCGCGGGATGCTAGCGGGCCCATCCTACGAGCAGTACTTC. It translates to CASSRGMLAGPSYEQYF.

This clonotype was observed a few times. The chain has TRBV13 and TRBJ2-6; D possibly corresponds to TRBD2 (5 bases). Trimming pared 1 base from V and 2 bases from J, leaving 9 bases between. The CDR3 has 16 residues. The germline CDR1 and CDR2 sequences are PRHDT and FYEKMQ (reference sequence). CDR3 nucleotides: TGTGCCAGCAGCTTAGAACGGGGAGCTGGGGCCAACGTCCTGACTTTC. This codes for CASSLERGAGANVLTF.

The rearrangement uses TRBV5-6 and TRBJ2-3, with 7 nucleotides matching TRBD1. There are 16 residues in the CDR3. After removal of 5 bases from V and 1 base from J, the junction contained 10 bases not matched to a gene. Looked up from germline, CDR1 is SGHDT and CDR2 is YYEEEE. In nucleotides, the CDR3 is TGTGCCAGCAGTACACCCAGGGGGTTAGGCACAGATACGCAGTATTTT. Translated: CASSTPRGLGTDTQYF.

Comment on this clonotype: A much bigger clone sits one base away, suggesting this may be a read error. V gene TRBV5-1 combines with J gene TRBJ2-1; 8 bases fit TRBD2. V trimming: 8 bases; J trimming: 10 bases; junction bases outside the gene matches: 17. Germline CDR1 SGHRS, CDR2 YFSETQ. The CDR3 consists of 15 residues. CDR3 region: CASKRASGPAYEQFF. The CDR3 bases are TGCGCCAGTAAGAGGGCTAGCGGGCCTGCCTACGAGCAGTTCTTC.

There are a few counts of this clonotype. The junction and the germline gene differ at one end; a read error may be behind it. The V call is TRBV5-1, the J call TRBJ2-3, with 14 bases matching TRBD2. This CDR3 is 17 amino acids long. Germline V gene sequence: CDR1 SGHRS, CDR2 YFSETQ. The CDR3 sequence: CASSPGTSGGITDTQYF. CDR3 DNA: TGTGCCAGCAGCCCCGGGACTAGCGGGGGAATCACAGATACGCAGTATTTT.

This clonotype was counted only a few times. The gene calls are TRBV19 and TRBJ2-3; 7 bases line up with TRBD2. Germline-derived CDR1 and CDR2 are LNHDA and SQIVND (reference sequence). V dropped 5 bases and J dropped 3; count of bases not matched to a gene: 8. This CDR3 comprises 15 residues. In DNA form, the CDR3 reads TGTGCCAGTAGTTCCGCGGGAGTATGGACAGATACGCAGTATTTT. As protein: CASSSAGVWTDTQYF.

This clonotype was recorded many times. The J gene is TRBJ2-3, the V gene TRBV27; 7 bases map to TRBD1. The CDR3 consists of 16 residues. V shed 0 bases and J 0 bases; nucleotides not matched to a gene: 3. Germline V CDR1 and CDR2: MNHEY, SMNVEV (reference sequence). The CDR3 DNA sequence: TGTGCCAGCAGTTTATCGGGGACAGCTAGCACAGATACGCAGTATTTT. This translates into CASSLSGTASTDTQYF.

The rearrangement uses TRBV20-1 and TRBJ2-7; 13 bases align to TRBD2. This CDR3 has 14 residues. V shed 4 bases, J shed 4 bases, and the junction held 4 bases outside the gene matches. Germline V gene data show CDR1 as DFQATT and CDR2 as SNEGSKA (reference sequence). Here the CDR3 DNA reads TGCAGTGCTACGGGACTAGCGGGAACGTACGAGCAGTACTTC. Its translation: CSATGLAGTYEQYF.

The chain links TRBV6-1 to TRBJ1-1, with TRBD1 matching over 7 bases. This CDR3 comprises 14 residues. The V gene end was trimmed by 10 bases and the J gene end by 0 bases; junction bases not matched to a gene: 8. From germline, CDR1 is MNHNS and CDR2 SASEGT. The DNA for the CDR3 is TGTGCCAACAGAGTGGGACAGATGAACACTGAAGCTTTCTTT. Translating it yields CANRVGQMNTEAFF.